Each of the 16 T cell receptor beta chains below was sequenced from the same sample in a study of regulatory T cells in long-lasting Graves disease (dated by TCRdb to the early 2020s). Read against the paper, the sample's time point label means: newly diagnosed GD, antithyroid drugs for less than 3 months. RNA was extracted from PBMCs in TRIzol for both TCR sequencing and RNA sequencing. Libraries were constructed by multiplex PCR. Instrument used: Illumina HiSeq 4000. CDR3 regions were amplified by Arm-PCR with iRepertoire HTBI primers to construct TCR beta libraries. Clones were called with MiXCR by TCRdb after fastp trimmed the public reads at Q25, and only in-frame beta chains were retained. When rows share a CDR3 protein, they turn into one entry using the most common DNA and genes. The sample table lists approximately 300,000 distinct CDR3 sequences, 18% of them with a count of one. The ten largest clonotypes hold about 40% of the sample.

The sequencing here drew on peripheral blood mononuclear cells (PBMCs), taken at new diagnosis, from a patient treated with antithyroid drugs. These receptor sequences come from a female donor with Graves disease.

The V call is TRBV12-3 or TRBV12-4, the J call TRBJ1-1, with D possibly TRBD1 on 6 matching bases. The CDR3 has 19 residues. The V end was cut by 6 bases, the J end by 1 base, with 27 bases between. CDR3 sequence: CASSQDPPGVVLGNTEAFF. CDR3 nucleotides: TGTGCCAGCAGCCAAGACCCCCCAGGGGTAGTATTGGGGAACACTGAAGCTTTCTTT.

At least ten counts were recorded for this clonotype. CDR3 nucleotides: TGCAGTGCCCTAAATAGCGGGAGGGCCAACCAAGAGACCCAGTACTTC. It specifies CSALNSGRANQETQYF. The chain is built from TRBV20-1 and TRBJ2-5, with 11 bases fitting TRBD2. There are 16 residues in the CDR3. Germline V gene sequence: CDR1 DFQATT, CDR2 SNEGSKA (reference sequence). V lost 6 bases and J lost 0; bases outside the gene matches: 9.

This clonotype occurred many times. The rearrangement joins TRBV6-2 or TRBV6-3 to TRBJ1-2, with 11 positions matching TRBD1. The CDR3 consists of 17 residues. V was clipped by 2 bases and J by 4 bases; unmatched bases: 9. Looked up from germline, CDR1 is MNHEY and CDR2 is SVGEGT. Here the CDR3 DNA reads TGTGCCAGCAGTTACCTCCAAGGACAGGGGGCCTTCTATGGCTACACCTTC. The encoded protein is CASSYLQGQGAFYGYTF.

The chain uses TRBV20-1 and TRBJ2-1; 13 bases line up with TRBD2. V shed 0 bases and J 6 bases; nucleotides not matched to a gene: 11. This CDR3 is built from 18 residues. CDR1 and CDR2 from the germline V gene are DFQATT and SNEGSKA (reference sequence). The CDR3 DNA is TGCAGTGCTAGAGAGGGACTAGCGGGATTAGGTGGGCGCAATGAGCAGTTCTTC. This encodes CSAREGLAGLGGRNEQFF.

This clonotype appeared many times. The chain uses TRBV7-9 and TRBJ2-7; maybe TRBD2 (7 bases). Trimming stripped 8 bases from V and 0 bases from J, with 8 bases between. The CDR3 loop spans 12 amino acids. Germline CDR1 is SEHNR and CDR2 is FQNEAQ (reference sequence). The CDR3 coding sequence is TGTGCCAGCGGGGGGGCCTCCTACGAGCAGTACTTC. Translated, it gives CASGGASYEQYF.

Only a few counts were recorded for this clonotype. The chain uses TRBV6-1 and TRBJ2-1, with 11 bases lining up with TRBD1. Germline trimming cut 2 bases from V and 4 bases from J; bases unmatched to any gene: 4. CDR1 and CDR2 (germline): MNHNS, SASEGT. The CDR3 spans 16 residues. In nucleotides, the CDR3 is TGTGCCAGCAGTGAACCGGGACAGGGGGTATACAATGAGCAGTTCTTC. Translated: CASSEPGQGVYNEQFF.

Concerning this clonotype itself: It may be a read error: a sequence one base away is much more abundant. The gene calls are TRBV18 and TRBJ2-1, with D uncertain. CDR3 length: 13 amino acids. The germline gives CDR1 KGHSH, CDR2 LQKENI. Trimming left V 8 bases short and J 0 bases short, with 8 bases between. The CDR3 loop is CASPYDSYNEQFF. Written as DNA, the CDR3 is TGTGCCAGCCCTTACGACTCCTACAATGAGCAGTTCTTC. The whole variable domain, filled in from reference TRBV18 and TRBJ2-1, reads NAGVMQNPRHLVRRRGQEARLRCSPMKGHSHVYWYRQLPEEGLKFMVYLQKENIIDESGMPKERFSAEFPKEGPSILRIQQVVRGDSAAYFCASPYDSYNEQFFGPGTRLTVL.

This clonotype was counted between two and nine times. The chain is built from TRBV13 and TRBJ2-7; 10 positions agree with TRBD1. Germline CDR1 reads PRHDT; CDR2 reads FYEKMQ (reference sequence). V lost 3 bases to trimming and J lost 7 bases; unmatched junction nucleotides: 6. The CDR3 covers 14 residues. CDR3 in amino acids: CASSFGTGVEEQYF. The CDR3 DNA is TGTGCCAGCAGCTTCGGGACAGGGGTAGAAGAGCAGTACTTC.

The chain employs TRBV7-8 and TRBJ2-2; 13 nucleotides match TRBD2. The ends lost 1 base at V and 7 bases at J; junction bases unmatched: 12. The V gene's germline CDR1 is SGHVS and CDR2 FQNEAQ. CDR3 length equals 19 residues. The CDR3 here is CASSLVGARTSGSYGELFF. The CDR3 DNA reads TGTGCCAGCAGCTTAGTGGGGGCGCGGACTAGCGGGAGTTACGGGGAGCTGTTTTTT.

This clonotype has at least ten counts. The rearrangement joins TRBV3-1 to TRBJ2-1; a weak D match, TRBD1 (6 bases). The CDR3 consists of 14 residues. V gave up 4 bases and J gave up 4 bases, with 11 bases separating them. From germline, CDR1 is LGHDT and CDR2 YNNKEL (reference sequence). The CDR3 loop reads CASSPGRGYNEQFF. As DNA, the CDR3 is TGTGCCAGCAGCCCTGGAAGGGGGTACAATGAGCAGTTCTTC.

This clonotype was recorded many times. CDR3 coding DNA: TGTGCTAGTGGTTTGGAGTCAGGGGGGGAGACCCAGTACTTC. Its protein is CASGLESGGETQYF. V gene TRBV12-5 combines with J gene TRBJ2-5, with D possibly matching TRBD1 (7 bases). The V end was cut by 1 base, the J end by 5 bases, with 11 bases between. The germline V gene encodes CDR1 LGHNT and CDR2 FRNRAP. The CDR3 length is 14 residues.

Written as DNA, the CDR3 is TGTGCCAGCAGGGATACTAGCGGTGGTGAGCAGTTCTTC. Protein sequence: CASRDTSGGEQFF. The chain has TRBV2 and TRBJ2-1; 8 positions agree with TRBD2. V was pared by 6 bases and J by 9 bases, with 7 bases of the junction left unmatched. CDR1 SNHLY and CDR2 FYNNEI come from the germline V gene. This CDR3 comprises 13 residues.

This clonotype was seen a handful of times. A much larger clone lies a single base off, so this may be a read error. The chain joins TRBV29-1 to TRBJ2-1; no firm D call. The tail of the sequence fits TRBJ2-5 better, so the J call may be wrong. Germline loops: CDR1 SQVTM, CDR2 ANQGSEA. The CDR3 contains 15 residues. CDR3 DNA: TGCAGCGTTGCGCCGATGACTGGCCGTGAAGAGACCCAGTACTTC. This sequence encodes CSVAPMTGREETQYF.

In its sample, this clonotype was seen many times. This chain connects TRBV28 to TRBJ2-7; 9 positions match TRBD1. The CDR3 is made up of 17 amino acids. Germline assignment: CDR1 MDHEN and CDR2 SYDVKM. V was clipped by 3 bases and J by 2 bases; unmatched bases: 11. CDR3: CASSFGTGSFKPYEQYF. DNA of the CDR3: TGTGCCAGCAGTTTCGGGACAGGGAGTTTTAAGCCCTACGAGCAGTACTTC.

This clonotype has ten or more counts. The rearrangement uses TRBV15 and TRBJ2-7; weak D call: TRBD2 (6 bases). The CDR3 totals 13 residues. The V gene's germline CDR1 is LNHNV and CDR2 YYDKDF (reference sequence). Trimming left V 0 bases short and J 6 bases short, with 9 bases between. Written as DNA, the CDR3 is TGTGCCACCAGCAGAGATGCTAGCGCCGAGCAGTACTTC. Amino acid sequence: CATSRDASAEQYF.

This clonotype was observed a handful of times. A read error is possible here, since a much larger clone lies one base away. V and J are TRBV11-3 and TRBJ2-1; 11 positions agree with TRBD1. The CDR3 consists of 15 residues. Per germline, CDR1 SGHNT and CDR2 YENEEA. The CDR3 region has the DNA TGTGCCAGCAGTTCCCGGGACAGGGGGTTCGGTGAGAAGTTCTTC. This sequence encodes CASSSRDRGFGEKFF.